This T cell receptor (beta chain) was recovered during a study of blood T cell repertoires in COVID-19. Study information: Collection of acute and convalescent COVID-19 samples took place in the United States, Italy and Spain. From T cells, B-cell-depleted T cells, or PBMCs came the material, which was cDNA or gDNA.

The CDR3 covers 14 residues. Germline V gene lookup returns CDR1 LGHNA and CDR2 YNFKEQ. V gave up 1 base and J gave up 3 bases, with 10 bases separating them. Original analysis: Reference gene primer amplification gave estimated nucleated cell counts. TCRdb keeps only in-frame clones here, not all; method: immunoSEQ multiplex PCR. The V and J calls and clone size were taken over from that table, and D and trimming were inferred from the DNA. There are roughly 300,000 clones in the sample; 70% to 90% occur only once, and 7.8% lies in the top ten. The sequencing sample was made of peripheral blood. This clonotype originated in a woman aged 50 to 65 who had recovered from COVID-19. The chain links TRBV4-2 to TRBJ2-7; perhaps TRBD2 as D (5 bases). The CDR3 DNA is TGTGCCAGCAGCCAAGGGTTTAGCGACTACGAGCAGTACTTC. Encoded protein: CASSQGFSDYEQYF.